This T cell receptor (beta chain) came from a study of radiotherapy plus CTLA-4 blockade in lung cancer (dated by TCRdb to the late 2010s). Study-level background: Among enrolled patients, under 20% had an objective response and 25% to 40% reached disease control.

To prepare the library, the immunoSEQ multiplex PCR assay was applied. The table was pulled from immuneACCESS by TCRdb, which kept in-frame rearrangements only. Such tables lose some clones; where checked, under half of the loss comes from unresolved V genes, and the rest has no known cause. This sample gives nearly 95,000 clones in total; approximately 80% of them show up just once. Over 20% of the sample is in the top ten clones. On this clone: It lacks a known antigen. No base quality values were provided; no much bigger clone lies one nucleotide off.

The study evaluated CTLA-4 blockade (ipilimumab) given together with focal radiation therapy in patients who had chemo-refractory metastatic non-small-cell lung cancer. General study outcomes and caveats: TCR clones derived from tumors expanded in peripheral blood after treatment with radiotherapy and ipilimumab. The strongest predictors of response were reported to be early dynamic shifts in blood T cell clones along with a rise in serum interferon-beta following radiation.

This sequence originates from a human donor with non-small cell lung cancer that progressed on radiotherapy plus ipilimumab. Sequencing was performed on peripheral blood, taken from a patient treated with radiotherapy plus ipilimumab.

The DNA reads as follows: TGTGCCAGTAACCCAAAATGGAATGAAAAACTGTTTTTT. The resulting protein is CASNPKWNEKLFF. The chain employs TRBV19 and TRBJ1-4, with an unclear D gene assignment. The CDR3, from cysteine to phenylalanine, totals 13 residues. Of all the DNA, just the CDR3 is kept, 39 bases in frame from base 1. CDR1 and CDR2 are drawn from the germline V gene (reference sequence): LNHDA, SQIVND. V drops 7 bases and J drops 5 bases, leaving 11 bases in between.